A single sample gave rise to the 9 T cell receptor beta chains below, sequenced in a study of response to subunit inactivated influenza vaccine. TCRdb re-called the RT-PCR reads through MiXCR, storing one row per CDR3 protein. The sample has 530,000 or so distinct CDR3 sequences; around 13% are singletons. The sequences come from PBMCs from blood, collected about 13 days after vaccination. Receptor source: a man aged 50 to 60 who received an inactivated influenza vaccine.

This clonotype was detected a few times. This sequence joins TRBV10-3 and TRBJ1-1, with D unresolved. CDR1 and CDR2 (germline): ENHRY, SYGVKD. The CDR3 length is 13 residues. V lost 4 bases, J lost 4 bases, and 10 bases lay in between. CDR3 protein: CAISGGLGTEAFF. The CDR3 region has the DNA TGTGCCATCAGTGGTGGACTGGGCACTGAAGCTTTCTTT.

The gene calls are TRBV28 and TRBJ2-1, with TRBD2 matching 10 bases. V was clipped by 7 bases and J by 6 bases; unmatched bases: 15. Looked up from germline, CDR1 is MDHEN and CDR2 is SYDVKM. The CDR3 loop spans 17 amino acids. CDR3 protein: CASTLRQKLAGFNEQFF. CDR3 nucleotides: TGTGCCAGCACTCTGCGTCAGAAACTAGCGGGGTTCAATGAGCAGTTCTTC.

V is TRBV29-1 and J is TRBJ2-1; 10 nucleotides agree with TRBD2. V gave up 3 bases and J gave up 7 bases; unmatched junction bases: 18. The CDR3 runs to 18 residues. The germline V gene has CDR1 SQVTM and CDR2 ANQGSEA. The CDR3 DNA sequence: TGCAGCGTTGACCGACTATCTGAATCTAGCGGGAGTAGTAATGAGCAGTTCTTC. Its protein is CSVDRLSESSGSSNEQFF.

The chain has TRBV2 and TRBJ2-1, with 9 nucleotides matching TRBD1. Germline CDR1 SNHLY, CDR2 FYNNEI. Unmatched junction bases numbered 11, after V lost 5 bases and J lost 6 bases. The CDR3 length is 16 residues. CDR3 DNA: TGTGCCAGCAGTAGGAACCGGGACAGGGAAGCCAATGAGCAGTTCTTC. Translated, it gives CASSRNRDREANEQFF.

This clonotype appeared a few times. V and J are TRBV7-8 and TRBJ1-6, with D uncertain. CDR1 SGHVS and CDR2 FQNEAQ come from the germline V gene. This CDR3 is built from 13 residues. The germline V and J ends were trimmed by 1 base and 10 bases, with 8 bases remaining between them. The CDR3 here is CASSLGWGSPLHF. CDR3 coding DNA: TGTGCCAGCAGCTTAGGGTGGGGATCACCCCTCCACTTT. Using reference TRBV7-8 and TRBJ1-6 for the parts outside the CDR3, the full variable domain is GAGVSQSPRYKVAKRGQDVALRCDPISGHVSLFWYQQALGQGPEFLTYFQNEAQLDKSGLPSDRFFAERPEGSVSTLKIQRTQQEDSAVYLCASSLGWGSPLHFGNGTRLTVT.

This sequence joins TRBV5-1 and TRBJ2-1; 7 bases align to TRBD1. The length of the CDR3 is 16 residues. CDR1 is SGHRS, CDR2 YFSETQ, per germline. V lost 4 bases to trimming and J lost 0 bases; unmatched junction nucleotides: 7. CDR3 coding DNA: TGCGCCAGCAGCCATTCCAGGGGGAGCTCCTACAATGAGCAGTTCTTC. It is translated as CASSHSRGSSYNEQFF.

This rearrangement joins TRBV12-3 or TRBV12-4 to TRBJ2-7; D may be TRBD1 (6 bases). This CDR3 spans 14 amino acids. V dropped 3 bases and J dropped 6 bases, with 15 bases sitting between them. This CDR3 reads CASSFGQGMREQYF. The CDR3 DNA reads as TGTGCCAGCAGTTTTGGGCAGGGGATGCGCGAGCAGTACTTC.

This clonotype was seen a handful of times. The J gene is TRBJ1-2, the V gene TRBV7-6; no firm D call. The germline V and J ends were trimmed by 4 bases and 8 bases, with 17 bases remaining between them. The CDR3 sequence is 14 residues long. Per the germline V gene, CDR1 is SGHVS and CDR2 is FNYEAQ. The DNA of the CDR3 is TGTGCCAGCAGCTCCCGGACCTTCGGGGAAGGCTACACCTTC. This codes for CASSSRTFGEGYTF.

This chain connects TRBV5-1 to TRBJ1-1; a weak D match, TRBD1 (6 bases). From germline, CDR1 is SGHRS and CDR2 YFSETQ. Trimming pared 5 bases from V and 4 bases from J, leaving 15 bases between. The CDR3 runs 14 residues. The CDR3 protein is CASRPARGGTEAFF. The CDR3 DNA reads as TGCGCCAGCAGGCCGGCCAGGGGTGGCACTGAAGCTTTCTTT.